The rows below give T cell receptor beta chains drawn from one sample of a study of T cells in localized non-small cell lung cancer. This table comes from immunoSEQ multiplex PCR, and its TCRdb copy is limited to in-frame clones, with some not included. The profile shows about 72,000 clones, 80% to 90% of them singletons. Sequences were derived from peripheral blood, sampled before any cancer treatment. Receptors originate from a female donor over 55 with stage I lung adenocarcinoma. CDR3s include the opening cysteine and the closing phenylalanine or tryptophan. The D gene is left open where the match is weak. Clone size appears in some rows only: once, few, many, or a class for an expanded clone.

CDR3 DNA: TGTGCCAGCAGCCCCCGAGGTACAGGGGTAGGCGAGCAGTACTTC
CDR3 protein: CASSPRGTGVGEQYF
D gene: TRBD1
J gene: TRBJ2-7
V gene: TRBV4-2
clone size: -

CDR3 DNA: TGTGCCAGCAGCGGGCGGACAGGGCATCAAGAGACCCAGTACTTC
CDR3 protein: CASSGRTGHQETQYF
D gene: TRBD1
J gene: TRBJ2-5
V gene: TRBV9
clone size: -

CDR3 DNA: TGTGCCAGCAGTCTAAGCTTCGACGGCTTGGGTGCAGATACGCAGTATTTT
CDR3 protein: CASSLSFDGLGADTQYF
D gene: -
J gene: TRBJ2-3
V gene: TRBV27
clone size: -

CDR3 DNA: TGTGCCAGTAGTACCGGGACAGGGGGCTCCGAGCAGTACTTC
CDR3 protein: CASSTGTGGSEQYF
D gene: TRBD1
J gene: TRBJ2-7
V gene: TRBV19
clone size: few

CDR3 DNA: TGTGCCAGTAGTACGGGGGGGTACTCTGGAAACACCATATATTTT
CDR3 protein: CASSTGGYSGNTIYF
D gene: -
J gene: TRBJ1-3
V gene: TRBV19
clone size: -

CDR3 DNA: TGTGCCAGCAGCAAAGAACCAGGACAGTTGTCGTTTTGGAATTCACCCCTCCACTTT
CDR3 protein: CASSKEPGQLSFWNSPLHF
D gene: -
J gene: TRBJ1-6
V gene: TRBV21-1
clone size: -

CDR3 DNA: TGCGCCAGCAGAACTCGGGACTTGAGCTCCTACGAGCAGTACTTC
CDR3 protein: CASRTRDLSSYEQYF
D gene: -
J gene: TRBJ2-7
V gene: TRBV4-1
clone size: -

CDR3 DNA: TGTGCCAGCAGTAGGGCAGTGAACACTGAAGCTTTCTTT
CDR3 protein: CASSRAVNTEAFF
D gene: -
J gene: TRBJ1-1
V gene: TRBV6-6
clone size: -

CDR3 DNA: TGTGCAAGTCGCCCGCTTTGGGGCATAAGAGTCTGCGAGCAGTACTTC
CDR3 protein: CASRPLWGIRVCEQYF
D gene: -
J gene: TRBJ2-7
V gene: TRBV12-2
clone size: -

CDR3 DNA: TGTGCCAGTAGTACCCGGACAGTTCTCAATGAAAAACTGTTTTTT
CDR3 protein: CASSTRTVLNEKLFF
D gene: -
J gene: TRBJ1-4
V gene: TRBV19
clone size: -

CDR3 DNA: TGTGCCAGCAGCTTAGGATCGCAGCAGCCCCAGCATTTT
CDR3 protein: CASSLGSQQPQHF
D gene: -
J gene: TRBJ1-5
V gene: TRBV11-2
clone size: few

CDR3 DNA: TGCGCCAGCAGCTTGGGTCTGGGGCCGGGGGAAGAGACCCAGTACTTC
CDR3 protein: CASSLGLGPGEETQYF
D gene: -
J gene: TRBJ2-5
V gene: TRBV5-1
clone size: -

CDR3 DNA: TGTGCCAGCAGTCCAGAGGGGGCAGCCAAAAACATTCAGTACTTC
CDR3 protein: CASSPEGAAKNIQYF
D gene: TRBD1
J gene: TRBJ2-4
V gene: TRBV2
clone size: -

CDR3 DNA: TGTGCCAGCAGCTCAAGAGGTTTAAGCTCTGGAAACACCATATATTTT
CDR3 protein: CASSSRGLSSGNTIYF
D gene: -
J gene: TRBJ1-3
V gene: TRBV7-9
clone size: -

CDR3 DNA: TGTGCCAGCAGCTTAACCCCCGGGACTAGTGTAGCCAAAAACATTCAGTACTTC
CDR3 protein: CASSLTPGTSVAKNIQYF
D gene: TRBD2
J gene: TRBJ2-4
V gene: TRBV7-2
clone size: -

CDR3 DNA: TGTGCCAGCAGTGTGGCCTTCTCCTACGAGCAGTACTTC
CDR3 protein: CASSVAFSYEQYF
D gene: -
J gene: TRBJ2-7
V gene: TRBV6-1
clone size: -

CDR3 DNA: TGTGCCAGCTCGGGATCAGGGAATACTGAAGCTTTCTTT
CDR3 protein: CASSGSGNTEAFF
D gene: -
J gene: TRBJ1-1
V gene: TRBV18
clone size: few

CDR3 DNA: TGTGCCAGCAGCTTAGACGGGACAGGTGGGGACATTCAGTACTTC
CDR3 protein: CASSLDGTGGDIQYF
D gene: TRBD1
J gene: TRBJ2-4
V gene: TRBV11-2
clone size: -

CDR3 DNA: TGTGCCAGCAGCTTATCCGGCCCTATATACAATGAGCAGTTCTTC
CDR3 protein: CASSLSGPIYNEQFF
D gene: -
J gene: TRBJ2-1
V gene: TRBV7-2
clone size: -

CDR3 DNA: TGTGCCAGCACGGCGGTAAGAGGGGACCACACTGAAGCTTTCTTT
CDR3 protein: CASTAVRGDHTEAFF
D gene: -
J gene: TRBJ1-1
V gene: TRBV11-2
clone size: -

CDR3 DNA: TGTGCCAGCAGCTTGGGACGGAAAGGCACAGATACGCAGTATTTT
CDR3 protein: CASSLGRKGTDTQYF
D gene: -
J gene: TRBJ2-3
V gene: TRBV5-5
clone size: -

CDR3 DNA: TGTGCCAGCAGCTCAGGGGGTAGTTTGTATGAGCAGTTCTTC
CDR3 protein: CASSSGGSLYEQFF
D gene: TRBD1
J gene: TRBJ2-1
V gene: TRBV28
clone size: -

CDR3 DNA: TGTGCCTGGAGTTCCCCCGGTCCGAGGGGCTATGGCTACACCTTC
CDR3 protein: CAWSSPGPRGYGYTF
D gene: -
J gene: TRBJ1-2
V gene: TRBV30
clone size: once

CDR3 DNA: TGCGCCAGCAGTGAGTCGACGGGGAGCTCTGGAAACACCATATATTTT
CDR3 protein: CASSESTGSSGNTIYF
D gene: -
J gene: TRBJ1-3
V gene: TRBV10-1
clone size: -

CDR3 DNA: TGCGCCAGCAGCTTGGTGGCGGGCCCGGCGCCCGGGGAGCTGTTTTTT
CDR3 protein: CASSLVAGPAPGELFF
D gene: -
J gene: TRBJ2-2
V gene: TRBV5-1
clone size: -

CDR3 DNA: TGCAGCGTTGAAAACGGTCTGCGGTTAAGCACAGATACGCAGTATTTT
CDR3 protein: CSVENGLRLSTDTQYF
D gene: -
J gene: TRBJ2-3
V gene: TRBV29-1
clone size: -

CDR3 DNA: TGTGCCAGCAGCCTCACCGACAGGGGGCGTATCGGGGAGCTGTTTTTT
CDR3 protein: CASSLTDRGRIGELFF
D gene: TRBD1
J gene: TRBJ2-2
V gene: TRBV7-3
clone size: -

CDR3 DNA: TGTGCCAGCTCATCAGGGACAGGGGATTATGGCTACACCTTC
CDR3 protein: CASSSGTGDYGYTF
D gene: TRBD1
J gene: TRBJ1-2
V gene: TRBV18
clone size: once

CDR3 DNA: TGTGCCAGCAGCAAAGGGGACAGGAGGATGGTAGCTTTCTTT
CDR3 protein: CASSKGDRRMVAFF
D gene: -
J gene: TRBJ1-1
V gene: TRBV21-1
clone size: once

CDR3 DNA: TGTGCCAGCTCACCCGGACAGGGGGATAATCAGCCCCAGCATTTT
CDR3 protein: CASSPGQGDNQPQHF
D gene: TRBD1
J gene: TRBJ1-5
V gene: TRBV18
clone size: -

CDR3 DNA: TGTGCCAGTAGTCCGTACCTGGGACAGGGGGCAACGAATGAGCAGTTCTTC
CDR3 protein: CASSPYLGQGATNEQFF
D gene: TRBD1
J gene: TRBJ2-1
V gene: TRBV19
clone size: -

CDR3 DNA: TGTGCCAGTAGAGACGACAGGGGCGCTAATTCACCCCTCCACTTT
CDR3 protein: CASRDDRGANSPLHF
D gene: TRBD1
J gene: TRBJ1-6
V gene: TRBV19
clone size: -

CDR3 DNA: TGTGCCAGCAGCGGGGACAGGGGGAGGACCGGGGAGCTGTTTTTT
CDR3 protein: CASSGDRGRTGELFF
D gene: TRBD1
J gene: TRBJ2-2
V gene: TRBV5-6
clone size: -

CDR3 DNA: TGCGCCAGCAGCTTGATCGCGGGAGGACAGGGAGTCGATGAGCAGTTCTTC
CDR3 protein: CASSLIAGGQGVDEQFF
D gene: -
J gene: TRBJ2-1
V gene: TRBV5-1
clone size: -

CDR3 DNA: TGTGCCAGCAGCCTAAGACAGGGTTCGGACACTGAAGCTTTCTTT
CDR3 protein: CASSLRQGSDTEAFF
D gene: TRBD1
J gene: TRBJ1-1
V gene: TRBV7-9
clone size: few

CDR3 DNA: TGTGCCAGCAGCCCCCCGGGGACCTACGAGCAGTACTTC
CDR3 protein: CASSPPGTYEQYF
D gene: -
J gene: TRBJ2-7
V gene: TRBV9
clone size: -

CDR3 DNA: TGTGCCAGCAGCCAACAGGGGATGTACGAGCAGTACTTC
CDR3 protein: CASSQQGMYEQYF
D gene: -
J gene: TRBJ2-7
V gene: TRBV14
clone size: few

CDR3 DNA: TGTGCCAGCAGCTTAGCGTCCAGGGGGTTTAGCACCGGGGAGCTGTTTTTT
CDR3 protein: CASSLASRGFSTGELFF
D gene: TRBD1
J gene: TRBJ2-2
V gene: TRBV7-8
clone size: -

CDR3 DNA: TGTGCCAGCAGCCCCCGTCGTGGGGGTATGAATCAGCCCCAGCATTTT
CDR3 protein: CASSPRRGGMNQPQHF
D gene: -
J gene: TRBJ1-5
V gene: TRBV4-2
clone size: -

CDR3 DNA: TGTGCCAGCAGGGAGGGACAGGGTCGCATGGACTTC
CDR3 protein: CASREGQGRMDF
D gene: TRBD1
J gene: TRBJ1-2
V gene: TRBV6-5
clone size: medium-sized